This T cell receptor beta chain was documented in a study of identifying expanded T cells in peripheral blood. Study conclusions and caveats: Roughly 2-week clone count variance significantly increased as total template count grew. About 1.2 clones differed between technical replicates, versus 16.4 and 19 over time.

Only in-frame clones appear in the TCRdb table, and some are missing; sequencing was by immunoSEQ multiplex PCR. This table has roughly 84,000 clones, about 90% appearing once. During the collection period, no donor immune events like infections were recorded. About this clone itself: Its antigen is not identified.

Sequenced: blood. The receptor's source is a person between 18 and 75 years old in good health.

CDR3: CASSVQGGVSYEQYF. The DNA of the CDR3 is TGTGCCAGCAGCGTCCAGGGCGGGGTCTCCTACGAGCAGTACTTC. The gene calls are TRBV6-1 and TRBJ2-7, with D possibly matching TRBD2 (6 bases). The CDR3 sequence is 15 residues long. Looked up from germline, CDR1 is MNHNS and CDR2 is SASEGT. Trimming shortened V by 6 bases and J by 0 bases, and 15 bases separated the two germline ends.